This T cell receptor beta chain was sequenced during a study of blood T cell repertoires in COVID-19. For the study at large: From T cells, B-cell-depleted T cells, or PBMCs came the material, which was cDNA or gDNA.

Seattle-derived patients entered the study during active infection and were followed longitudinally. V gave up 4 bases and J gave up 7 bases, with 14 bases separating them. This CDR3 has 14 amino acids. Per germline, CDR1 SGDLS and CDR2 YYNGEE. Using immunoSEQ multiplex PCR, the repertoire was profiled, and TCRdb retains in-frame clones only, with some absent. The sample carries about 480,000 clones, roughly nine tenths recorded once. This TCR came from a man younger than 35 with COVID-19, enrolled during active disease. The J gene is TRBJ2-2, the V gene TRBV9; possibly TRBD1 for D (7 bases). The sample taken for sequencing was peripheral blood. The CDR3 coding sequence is TGTGCCAGCAGCAGGAGGGGGCAAGGCGGGGAGCTGTTTTTT. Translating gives CASSRRGQGGELFF.